This TCR beta chain was sequenced for a study of CD8 T cells in ankylosing spondylitis. Study-level findings and limits: A TCR beta motif of roughly 8 highly homologous variants seemed to mark ankylosing spondylitis blood.

Points on this clonotype: Its antigen is not known.

The CDR3 loop spans 20 amino acids. The V and J ends lost 2 bases and 0 bases respectively, with 23 bases between them. CDR1 and CDR2 from the germline V gene are SGHAT and FQDESV (reference sequence). Each CDR3 protein is one row after TCRdb ran MiXCR on the 5' RACE reads. The data contain over 130,000 distinct CDR3 sequences, more than 40% of them singletons. The V call is TRBV11-1, the J call TRBJ1-3, with D unresolved. Sequencing input: synovial fluid, either unsorted or a sorted T cell fraction (not recorded which). This clonotype originated in a male donor with ankylosing spondylitis. The CDR3, as DNA: TGTGCCAGCAGCTTACCCCCCTGGCCACCCGCTAAACCCTCTGGAAACACCATATATTTT. Translating gives CASSLPPWPPAKPSGNTIYF.